The next 27 T cell receptor beta chains were all read from a single sample in a study of blood T cell repertoires in COVID-19. The method was immunoSEQ multiplex PCR; TCRdb's version includes in-frame clones alone and lacks a portion of them. The data show 160,000 or so clones, roughly 90% seen once. The source material was PBMCs or T cells enriched from blood (not recorded which). These receptors all come from a woman aged 45 to 65 who had recovered from COVID-19.

The genes are TRBV9 and TRBJ1-2; 8 positions match TRBD1. Germline CDR1 is SGDLS and CDR2 is YYNGEE. V lost 4 bases to trimming and J lost 4 bases; unmatched junction nucleotides: 12. CDR3 length equals 16 residues. CDR3 DNA sequence: TGTGCCAGCAGCACGGACAGGGTACGGTCTAGCTATGGCTACACCTTC. Protein sequence: CASSTDRVRSSYGYTF.

The rearrangement links TRBV4-2 to TRBJ2-1; D unresolved. Germline-derived CDR1 and CDR2 are LGHNA and YNFKEQ. The CDR3 is 15 residues long. Between the trimmed V and J ends, which lost 1 base and 7 bases, there was a span of 14 bases. CDR3 region: CASSQGGSRTNEQFF. CDR3 bases: TGTGCCAGCAGCCAAGGAGGATCACGCACTAATGAGCAGTTCTTC.

This rearrangement joins TRBV27 to TRBJ2-1; maybe TRBD2 (5 bases). V lost 2 bases and J 7 bases, leaving 9 bases between the germline ends. CDR3 length: 13 amino acids. CDR1 is MNHEY and CDR2 is SMNVEV in the germline V gene (reference sequence). Here the CDR3 DNA reads TGTGCCAGCAGTTTAACGAGGGTAAATGAGCAGTTCTTC. It translates to CASSLTRVNEQFF.

The rearrangement links TRBV2 to TRBJ2-7; maybe TRBD1 (6 bases). Trimming stripped 3 bases from V and 2 bases from J, with 14 bases between. The CDR3 is 15 residues long. Germline assignment: CDR1 SNHLY and CDR2 FYNNEI. This CDR3 is CASSDKGTNTYEQYF. The CDR3 DNA reads as TGTGCCAGCAGTGATAAGGGGACAAATACCTACGAGCAGTACTTC.

This rearrangement joins TRBV4-3 to TRBJ1-6; D unclear. Germline assignment: CDR1 LGHNA and CDR2 YSLEER. This CDR3 is built from 13 residues. With 0 bases removed from V and 7 bases from J, the gap between germline ends came to 4 bases. The CDR3 region is CASSQDLNSPLHF. The CDR3 DNA sequence: TGCGCCAGCAGCCAAGATCTCAATTCACCCCTCCACTTT.

The chain carries TRBV18 and TRBJ1-1; D not certain. The CDR3 loop spans 17 amino acids. The V and J ends lost 0 bases and 0 bases respectively, with 14 bases between them. Germline CDR1 and CDR2: KGHSH and LQKENI. DNA for the CDR3: TGTGCCAGCTCACCACCGAGGGCAGGCGGTTTGAACACTGAAGCTTTCTTT. Protein: CASSPPRAGGLNTEAFF.

This chain links TRBV30 with TRBJ2-1; 7 positions agree with TRBD2. Germline V gene data show CDR1 as GTSNPN and CDR2 as SVGIG (reference sequence). The CDR3 length is 12 residues. V dropped 3 bases and J dropped 4; count of bases not matched to a gene: 0. In nucleotides, the CDR3 is TGTGCCTGGAGGGGGGGGTACAATGAGCAGTTCTTC. It translates to CAWRGGYNEQFF.

The chain carries TRBV7-8 and TRBJ2-3, with TRBD1 matching over 10 bases. V trimming: 5 bases; J trimming: 1 base; junction bases outside the gene matches: 18. Germline V gene sequence: CDR1 SGHVS, CDR2 FQNEAQ. The CDR3 runs to 20 residues. CDR3 DNA sequence: TGTGCCAGCAGCCGCGCGGACAGGGGGAGGTCCAGCGATGGCACAGATACGCAGTATTTT. This translates into CASSRADRGRSSDGTDTQYF.

In the case of this clone: Other DNA sequences of this sample code for an identical CDR3. The V gene is TRBV7-3, the J gene TRBJ2-2; possible D gene TRBD1, 6 bases. This CDR3 contains 14 residues. Germline-derived CDR1 and CDR2 are SGHTA and FQGTGA. V shed 2 bases and J shed 5 bases, with 9 bases lying between them. In nucleotides, the CDR3 is TGTGCCAGCAGCTTAGGGACAACAACCGGGGAGCTGTTTTTT. This codes for CASSLGTTTGELFF.

A note on this clone: A much larger clone differs by one base, so this may be a read error. The chain couples TRBV21-1 to TRBJ2-2; the table's D call of TRBD1 was not tested on the DNA. TRBV21-1 is termed a pseudogene. The CDR3 is 17 amino acids. CDR3 nucleotides: TGTGCCAGCACCGAAGCCGGGACAGGGGGTAACACCGAGGAGCTGTTTTTT. As protein: CASTEAGTGGNTEELFF.

The chain's CDR3 is CAISGGPPGTQYF. The CDR3 region has the DNA TGTGCCATCAGCGGGGGGCCCCCGGGTACGCAGTATTTT. This chain uses TRBV10-3 with TRBJ2-3; tentative D call: TRBD2 (7 bases). CDR3 length: 13 residues. Trimming pared 6 bases from V and 8 bases from J, leaving 15 bases between. The germline gives CDR1 ENHRY, CDR2 SYGVKD.

The chain links TRBV19 to TRBJ2-1, with TRBD2 identical over 11 bases. Per germline, CDR1 LNHDA and CDR2 SQIVND (reference sequence). The V and J ends lost 6 bases and 3 bases, in that order; junction bases with no gene match: 7. This CDR3 is 16 amino acids long. CDR3 coding DNA: TGTGCCAGTAGGGACACTAGCGGGGGTTTCTACAATGAGCAGTTCTTC. Translation: CASRDTSGGFYNEQFF.

The chain uses TRBV5-6 and TRBJ2-7; D might be TRBD2 (6 bases). The length of the CDR3 is 15 residues. The germline CDR1 and CDR2 sequences are SGHDT and YYEEEE. Trimming cost V 4 bases and J 0 bases, with 14 bases left between them. The CDR3 sequence is CASSLLGTGSYEQYF. The DNA for the CDR3 is TGTGCCAGCAGCCTTCTCGGGACTGGCTCCTACGAGCAGTACTTC.

The CDR3 DNA follows: TGTGCCAGTAGTATATTCGGGGTGCTTAACTATGGCTACACCTTC. This translates into CASSIFGVLNYGYTF. V and J are TRBV19 and TRBJ1-2; D ambiguous. The CDR3 runs 15 residues. Trimming left V 2 bases short and J 1 base short, with 11 bases between. Per germline, CDR1 LNHDA and CDR2 SQIVND (reference sequence).

CDR3 sequence: CASSFSWGGPGTDTQYF. The CDR3 coding sequence is TGTGCCAGCAGCTTCTCGTGGGGGGGCCCTGGCACAGATACGCAGTATTTT. V usage is TRBV7-2 and J usage is TRBJ2-3; tentatively, D is TRBD2 (7 bases). Trimming took off 3 bases at V and 1 base at J, with 17 bases between the two ends. CDR1 SGHTA and CDR2 FQGNSA come from the germline V gene. This CDR3 is built from 17 residues.

This clone came up once. The J gene is TRBJ1-2, the V gene TRBV14; 8 bases agree with TRBD1. The V gene end was trimmed by 0 bases and the J gene end by 7 bases; junction bases not matched to a gene: 7. The CDR3 contains 15 residues. CDR1 and CDR2 from the germline V gene are SGHDN and FVKESK. CDR3: CASSQDDRGWGGYTF. In DNA, the CDR3 is TGTGCCAGCAGCCAAGACGACAGGGGATGGGGTGGCTACACCTTC. Complete variable domain (other parts from reference TRBV14 and TRBJ1-2): EAGVTQFPSHSVIEKGQTVTLRCDPISGHDNLYWYRRVMGKEIKFLLHFVKESKQDESGMPNNRFLAERTGGTYSTLKVQPAELEDSGVYFCASSQDDRGWGGYTFGSGTRLTVV.

Notes on this clone: Its ends do not fully match the called genes, so a read error is possible. This chain uses TRBV7-9 with TRBJ1-1, with D unclear. From germline, CDR1 is SEHNR and CDR2 FQNEAQ (reference sequence). This CDR3 comprises 10 residues. DNA of the CDR3: TGTGCCAGCAGCTTAGAGAGGGCGTACTTT. Translation: CASSLERAYF. The full variable domain, its missing parts supplied by reference TRBV7-9 and TRBJ1-1, is DTGVSQNPRHKITKRGQNVTFRCDPISEHNRLYWYRQTLGQGPEFLTYFQNEAQLEKSRLLSDRFSAERPKGSFSTLEIQRTEQGDSAMYLCASSLERAYFGQGTRLTVV.

Worth noting for this clone: Different DNA sequences within this sample yield the same CDR3. DNA of the CDR3: TGTGCCAGCAGTTTCGCGGGGAACTATGGCTACACCTTC. As protein: CASSFAGNYGYTF. V gene TRBV12-3 or TRBV12-4 combines with J gene TRBJ1-2; D gene ambiguous. Deletions cut 3 bases from V and 2 bases from J, with 7 bases between. The CDR3 has 13 residues.

This chain joins TRBV29-1 and TRBJ1-1; weak D call: TRBD1 (5 bases). The CDR3 sequence is 12 residues long. V lost 6 bases, J lost 11 bases, and 19 bases lay in between. Germline V lookup: CDR1 SQVTM, CDR2 ANQGSEA. The CDR3 nucleotides read TGCAGCGTGGATAACACGCAGGGTAGCGCTTTCTTT. Its translation is CSVDNTQGSAFF.

The genes are TRBV2 and TRBJ2-1, with 13 nucleotides matching TRBD2. There are 14 residues in the CDR3. J was trimmed by 9 bases and V by 8 bases; bases with no gene match: 7. Germline assignment: CDR1 SNHLY and CDR2 FYNNEI. The CDR3 is CASAGTSGVGEQFF. CDR3 in DNA: TGTGCCAGCGCAGGGACTAGCGGGGTTGGTGAGCAGTTCTTC.

The rearrangement uses TRBV5-4 and TRBJ2-1; the match to TRBD1 covers 8 bases. The J segment lost 6 bases and the V segment lost 4 bases, leaving 9 bases of the junction unmatched. From germline, CDR1 is SGHNT and CDR2 YYREEE (reference sequence). The CDR3 runs 15 residues. The chain's CDR3 is CASSNRKTGVNEQFF. In DNA, the CDR3 is TGTGCCAGCAGCAATCGCAAGACAGGGGTCAATGAGCAGTTCTTC.

The chain is built from TRBV7-2 and TRBJ1-2; 11 nucleotides agree with TRBD1. The germline CDR1 and CDR2 sequences are SGHTA and FQGNSA. The CDR3 is made up of 13 amino acids. Losses at the gene ends were 5 bases for V and 8 bases for J; bases not matched to a gene: 4. In nucleotides, the CDR3 is TGTGCCAGCAGCGGACAGGGGGCGTACGGCTACACCTTC. It translates to CASSGQGAYGYTF.

V and J are TRBV5-5 and TRBJ1-1; 7 nucleotides line up with TRBD1. CDR3 length equals 15 residues. V gave up 1 base and J gave up 1 base; unmatched junction bases: 4. Per the germline V gene, CDR1 is SGHKS and CDR2 is YYEKEE (reference sequence). This CDR3 reads CASSLWGQWNTEAFF. The CDR3 bases are TGTGCCAGCAGCTTGTGGGGACAGTGGAACACTGAAGCTTTCTTT.

The chain combines TRBV27 with TRBJ2-3, with TRBD2 as a possible D gene (6 bases). Germline CDR1 reads MNHEY; CDR2 reads SMNVEV (reference sequence). The CDR3 consists of 14 residues. The V end was cut by 1 base, the J end by 2 bases, with 7 bases between. For the CDR3, the DNA is TGTGCCAGCAGTTTATTGGGACTCACAGATACGCAGTATTTT. Protein sequence: CASSLLGLTDTQYF.

The chain joins TRBV24-1 to TRBJ1-1, with 7 bases identical to TRBD1. Looked up from germline, CDR1 is KGHDR and CDR2 is SFDVKD. V lost 2 bases to trimming and J lost 1 base; unmatched junction nucleotides: 12. CDR3 length: 18 residues. The CDR3 DNA follows: TGTGCCACCAGTGATTCAGCCCGACAGGGTAGGGAGAACACTGAAGCTTTCTTT. It encodes CATSDSARQGRENTEAFF.

Here the CDR3 DNA reads TGTGCCAGCAGCTCCGCGCCACAGGGGAATGAGCAGTTCTTC. As protein: CASSSAPQGNEQFF. V and J are TRBV11-3 and TRBJ2-1; TRBD1 matches at 7 bases. V trimming: 4 bases; J trimming: 7 bases; junction bases outside the gene matches: 7. Germline V gives CDR1 SGHNT, CDR2 YENEEA. This CDR3 comprises 14 residues.

The chain carries TRBV5-8 and TRBJ1-1, with a possible D match to TRBD1 (5 bases). The CDR3 consists of 15 residues. V gave up 5 bases and J gave up 1 base, with 15 bases separating them. Germline assignment: CDR1 SGHTS and CDR2 YDEGEE. The CDR3: CASRSLGTANTEAFF. The CDR3 nucleotides are TGTGCCAGCAGATCCCTTGGGACTGCGAACACTGAAGCTTTCTTT.